Following are 25 T cell receptor beta chains from one sample sequenced in a study of CD8 T cells in ankylosing spondylitis. One entry per CDR3 protein results from TCRdb running MiXCR on the 5' RACE reads. This table has some 150,000 distinct CDR3 sequences, 40% to 50% appearing once. The specimen was synovial fluid, either unsorted or a sorted T cell fraction (not recorded which). Receptor source: a male donor with ankylosing spondylitis.

The chain links TRBV18 to TRBJ2-1; the D gene is possibly TRBD2 (7 bases). The CDR3 sequence is 17 residues long. Germline CDR1 KGHSH, CDR2 LQKENI. With 2 bases removed from V and 5 bases from J, the gap between germline ends came to 19 bases. For the CDR3, the DNA is TGTGCCAGCTCACCAATTGGGGGGCTAGCGGACAACAATGAGCAGTTCTTC. Its translation: CASSPIGGLADNNEQFF.

The rearrangement links TRBV6-1 to TRBJ1-1, with D perhaps matching TRBD1 (6 bases). The ends were cut back, 7 bases at V and 5 bases at J, with 23 bases in the middle. This CDR3 has 16 residues. CDR1 MNHNS and CDR2 SASEGT come from the germline V gene. The CDR3 sequence: CASKQEGHTRGTEAFF. The CDR3 DNA sequence: TGTGCCAGCAAGCAAGAGGGACACACCCGAGGGACTGAAGCTTTCTTT.

This clonotype was detected ten times or more. The V gene is TRBV7-8, the J gene TRBJ2-1, with TRBD2 matching over 9 bases. Germline CDR1 SGHVS, CDR2 FQNEAQ. CDR3 length equals 15 residues. Trimming took 0 bases from V and 6 from J; bases not matched to a gene: 3. This CDR3 is CASSLAAGGVNEQFF. CDR3 bases: TGTGCCAGCAGCTTAGCAGCGGGGGGAGTCAATGAGCAGTTCTTC.

This clonotype was counted ten times or more. The chain employs TRBV6-4 and TRBJ2-3, with D unclear. The CDR3 is 16 residues long. V was shortened by 0 bases and J by 2 bases, with 12 bases between the two germline ends. Germline-derived CDR1 and CDR2 are MRHNA and SNTAGT. The chain's CDR3 is CASSDSTQGPTDTQYF. CDR3 DNA: TGTGCCAGCAGTGACTCGACTCAAGGCCCCACAGATACGCAGTATTTT.

This clonotype was observed a single time. This sequence joins TRBV7-9 and TRBJ1-6; D call uncertain. The V end was cut by 3 bases, the J end by 1 base, with 13 bases between. This CDR3 region has 17 residues. Germline values: CDR1 SEHNR, CDR2 FQNEAQ (reference sequence). The CDR3 nucleotides are TGTGCCAGCAGCTTTGGGCCTCACGAGTCCTATAATTCACCCCTCCACTTT. This translates into CASSFGPHESYNSPLHF.

This chain links TRBV7-2 with TRBJ1-5, with D possibly matching TRBD1 (6 bases). The CDR3 spans 16 residues. Germline V gene data show CDR1 as SGHTA and CDR2 as FQGNSA. V was clipped by 6 bases and J by 7 bases, with 22 bases between them. As DNA, the CDR3 is TGTGCCAGCAGGCGTGAGGACGGGGGGCTCAACCAGCCCCAGCATTTT. As protein: CASRREDGGLNQPQHF.

The chain joins TRBV11-1 to TRBJ1-2, with 7 nucleotides matching TRBD1. With 4 bases clipped from V and 6 bases from J, the junction kept 20 bases outside the gene matches. The CDR3 has 18 residues. Germline CDR1 and CDR2: SGHAT and FQDESV (reference sequence). The CDR3: CASSSVPALQGFIDGYTF. CDR3 bases: TGTGCCAGCAGCTCAGTCCCCGCTTTACAGGGGTTTATCGATGGCTACACCTTC.

This clonotype was recorded a few times. The chain uses TRBV20-1 and TRBJ2-1; 16 bases are a match to TRBD2. CDR3 length: 19 amino acids. V lost 0 bases, J lost 6 bases, and 11 bases stayed unmatched. The germline gives CDR1 DFQATT, CDR2 SNEGSKA (reference sequence). In DNA, the CDR3 is TGCAGTGCTAGAGATATTGATGGGACTAGCGGGGGGGCTATCAATGAGCAGTTCTTC. This encodes CSARDIDGTSGGAINEQFF.

This clonotype was found a few times. The J gene is TRBJ1-2, the V gene TRBV24-1; TRBD1 matches at 7 bases. CDR3 length: 20 amino acids. Per the germline V gene, CDR1 is KGHDR and CDR2 is SFDVKD. Trimming took 4 bases from V and 3 from J; bases not matched to a gene: 22. The CDR3 protein is CATSEPTVGQDKPLHYGYTF. DNA of the CDR3: TGTGCCACCAGTGAACCGACCGTTGGACAGGATAAGCCTCTTCACTATGGCTACACCTTC.

This chain uses TRBV29-1 with TRBJ2-1; unclear D gene. CDR3 length: 14 amino acids. V gave up 3 bases and J gave up 1 base, with 10 bases separating them. Germline V gene sequence: CDR1 SQVTM, CDR2 ANQGSEA. The CDR3 spells CSVEWQASYNEQFF. The CDR3 region has the DNA TGCAGCGTTGAGTGGCAGGCATCCTACAATGAGCAGTTCTTC.

This chain connects TRBV12-3 or TRBV12-4 to TRBJ2-5, with unresolved D. CDR3 length: 16 amino acids. V lost 3 bases to trimming and J lost 4 bases, with 18 bases between them. In nucleotides, the CDR3 is TGTGCCAGCAGTTTGGGCAAGTCTAGGGTGGGAGAGACCCAGTACTTC. Translated: CASSLGKSRVGETQYF.

The rearrangement uses TRBV20-1 and TRBJ2-1; TRBD2 agrees at 10 bases. Germline V lookup: CDR1 DFQATT, CDR2 SNEGSKA (reference sequence). The length of the CDR3 is 16 residues. The V segment lost 1 base and the J segment 4 bases; nucleotides outside the gene matches: 7. CDR3 coding DNA: TGCAGTGCTAGAGGTTTAGAACTAGCGGGATACAATGAGCAGTTCTTC. Translated: CSARGLELAGYNEQFF.

This sequence joins TRBV12-3 or TRBV12-4 and TRBJ2-7; D not resolved. V was trimmed by 6 bases and J by 6 bases, leaving 18 bases between them. This CDR3 region has 14 residues. The CDR3 loop reads CASSPVVYLGEQYF. The CDR3 nucleotides are TGTGCCAGCAGCCCCGTCGTGTACCTCGGCGAGCAGTACTTC.

The chain recombines TRBV5-1 with TRBJ2-3, with 12 bases lining up with TRBD2. Trimming took 4 bases from V and 4 from J; bases not matched to a gene: 7. The V gene's germline CDR1 is SGHRS and CDR2 YFSETQ. This CDR3 is built from 16 residues. CDR3 sequence: CASSPWTSGNPDTQYF. The CDR3 bases are TGCGCCAGCAGCCCCTGGACTAGCGGGAATCCAGATACGCAGTATTTT.

The table lists this clonotype with a few counts. CDR3 bases: TGTGCCACCAGCAGAGTTTACAGTAACTATGGCTACACCTTC. Translated: CATSRVYSNYGYTF. V usage is TRBV15 and J usage is TRBJ1-2; no firm D call. CDR3 size: 14 residues. With 1 base removed from V and 1 base from J, the gap between germline ends came to 7 bases. Germline CDR1 LNHNV, CDR2 YYDKDF (reference sequence).

V and J are TRBV18 and TRBJ2-3; D is unclear. This CDR3 spans 15 amino acids. The ends were cut back, 4 bases at V and 1 base at J, with 12 bases in the middle. Germline CDR1 and CDR2: KGHSH and LQKENI. CDR3 region: CASSHPQQGTDTQYF. The CDR3 nucleotides read TGTGCCAGCTCACACCCACAGCAGGGCACAGATACGCAGTATTTT. Based on the CDR3 plus reference TRBV18 and TRBJ2-3, the full variable domain is NAGVMQNPRHLVRRRGQEARLRCSPMKGHSHVYWYRQLPEEGLKFMVYLQKENIIDESGMPKERFSAEFPKEGPSILRIQQVVRGDSAAYFCASSHPQQGTDTQYFGPGTRLTVL.

The table lists this clonotype with a few counts. CDR3 region: CASSPQTSGGYNEQFF. CDR3 in DNA: TGTGCCAGCAGCCCGCAGACTAGCGGGGGCTACAATGAGCAGTTCTTC. The V call is TRBV11-2, the J call TRBJ2-1, with TRBD2 identical over 12 bases. Trimming took 5 bases from V and 3 from J; bases not matched to a gene: 5. The CDR3 is 16 residues long. Looked up from germline, CDR1 is SGHAT and CDR2 is FQNNGV. Full variable domain (remainder filled in from reference TRBV11-2 and TRBJ2-1): EAGVAQSPRYKIIEKRQSVAFWCNPISGHATLYWYQQILGQGPKLLIQFQNNGVVDDSQLPKDRFSAERLKGVDSTLKIQPAKLEDSAVYLCASSPQTSGGYNEQFFGPGTRLTVL.

This clonotype occurred a few times. J is TRBJ2-1 and V is TRBV15; 8 nucleotides align to TRBD2. V was pared by 0 bases and J by 7 bases, with 17 bases of the junction left unmatched. Germline CDR1 is LNHNV and CDR2 is YYDKDF (reference sequence). This CDR3 is built from 19 residues. CDR3 nucleotide sequence: TGTGCCACCAGCAGAGAGGGTTGGATTGGGAGCGGGAGTACGAATGAGCAGTTCTTC. It codes for CATSREGWIGSGSTNEQFF.

The chain carries TRBV4-1 and TRBJ2-7, with 9 bases matching TRBD2. CDR1 and CDR2 from the germline V gene are MGHRA and YSYEKL. V was pared by 0 bases and J by 5 bases, with 14 bases of the junction left unmatched. The CDR3 length is 18 residues. As DNA, the CDR3 is TGCGCCAGCAGCCAAGAGAACTATCCAGCGGGAGGTCTCGACGAGCAGTACTTC. Translation: CASSQENYPAGGLDEQYF.

V and J are TRBV10-3 and TRBJ1-2; possibly TRBD1 for D (6 bases). The CDR3 contains 12 residues. Germline V gene sequence: CDR1 ENHRY, CDR2 SYGVKD. V was trimmed by 8 bases and J by 6 bases, leaving 13 bases between them. This chain's CDR3 is CAIRRGRDGYTF. The DNA for the CDR3 is TGTGCCATCCGCAGGGGACGTGATGGCTACACCTTC.

V usage is TRBV5-1 and J usage is TRBJ2-1; 9 bases map to TRBD1. Germline-derived CDR1 and CDR2 are SGHRS and YFSETQ. The trim removed 0 bases at V and 1 base at J, leaving 5 bases unmatched. This CDR3 contains 17 residues. The DNA for the CDR3 is TGCGCCAGCAGCTTGGTAGGCGGGACAGGGTCCTACAATGAGCAGTTCTTC. Protein: CASSLVGGTGSYNEQFF.

The V gene is TRBV27, the J gene TRBJ1-6; D gene unclear. CDR1 and CDR2 from the germline V gene are MNHEY and SMNVEV (reference sequence). The CDR3 has 14 amino acids. Trimming removed 5 bases at V and 4 bases at J, with 9 bases between. Written as DNA, the CDR3 is TGTGCCAGCAGTCTTTCAGGTTATAATTCACCCCTCCACTTT. It codes for CASSLSGYNSPLHF.

This clonotype was found once. V gene TRBV20-1 combines with J gene TRBJ2-3, with TRBD1 matching 8 bases. The CDR3 spans 13 residues. The germline V gene encodes CDR1 DFQATT and CDR2 SNEGSKA (reference sequence). Germline trimming cut 7 bases from V and 6 bases from J; bases unmatched to any gene: 9. The CDR3 nucleotides read TGCAGTGGTGTAGCCCGGACAGGGGATACGCAGTATTTT. This encodes CSGVARTGDTQYF.

Only a few counts were recorded for this clonotype. V usage is TRBV12-3 or TRBV12-4 and J usage is TRBJ1-5; a weak D match, TRBD1 (6 bases). The CDR3 runs 18 residues. Between the trimmed V and J ends, which lost 6 bases and 0 bases, there was a span of 21 bases. The DNA for the CDR3 is TGTGCCAGCAGCCCCCCTGGGCAGGGGCAAGATAGCAATCAGCCCCAGCATTTT. It encodes CASSPPGQGQDSNQPQHF.

CDR3 protein: CASSSVGTAGSGANVLTF. CDR3 in DNA: TGTGCCAGCAGCTCTGTCGGGACGGCGGGCTCTGGGGCCAACGTCCTGACTTTC. The chain employs TRBV11-2 and TRBJ2-6; the D call may be TRBD1 or TRBD2 (5 bases each). CDR1 and CDR2 (germline): SGHAT, FQNNGV. V gave up 4 bases and J gave up 0 bases, with 16 bases separating them. The CDR3 contains 18 residues.